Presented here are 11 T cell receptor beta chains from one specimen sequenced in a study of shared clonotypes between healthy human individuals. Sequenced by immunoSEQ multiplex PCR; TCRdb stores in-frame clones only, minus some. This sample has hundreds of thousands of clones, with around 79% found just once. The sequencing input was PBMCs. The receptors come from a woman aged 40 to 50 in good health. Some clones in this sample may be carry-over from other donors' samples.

This CDR3 is CAISESSGTGYQETQYF. CDR3 nucleotide sequence: TGTGCCATCAGTGAGTCTAGCGGGACAGGTTACCAAGAGACCCAGTACTTC. The genes are TRBV10-3 and TRBJ2-5; D may correspond to TRBD1 or TRBD2 (8 bases each). Trimming shortened V by 0 bases and J by 0 bases, and 14 bases separated the two germline ends. The CDR3 has 17 amino acids. In germline, CDR1 is ENHRY, CDR2 SYGVKD.

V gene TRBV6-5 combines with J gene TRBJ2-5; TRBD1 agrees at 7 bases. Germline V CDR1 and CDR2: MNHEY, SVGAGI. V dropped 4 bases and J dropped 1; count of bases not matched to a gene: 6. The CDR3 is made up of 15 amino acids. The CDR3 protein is CASSSPDRSQETQYF. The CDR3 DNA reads TGTGCCAGCAGTTCACCGGACAGGAGCCAAGAGACCCAGTACTTC.

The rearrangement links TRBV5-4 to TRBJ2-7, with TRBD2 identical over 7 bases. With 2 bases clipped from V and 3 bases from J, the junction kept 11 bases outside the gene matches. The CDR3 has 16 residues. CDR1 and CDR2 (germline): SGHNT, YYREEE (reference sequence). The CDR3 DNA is TGTGCCAGCAGCTTCGGGGAGGGAGTCCTTGGCTACGAGCAGTACTTC. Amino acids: CASSFGEGVLGYEQYF.

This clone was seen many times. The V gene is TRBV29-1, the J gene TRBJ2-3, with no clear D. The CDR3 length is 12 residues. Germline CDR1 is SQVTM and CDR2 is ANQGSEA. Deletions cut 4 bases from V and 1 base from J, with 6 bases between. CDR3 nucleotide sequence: TGCAGCGTTGCTCTCGGCACAGATACGCAGTATTTT. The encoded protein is CSVALGTDTQYF.

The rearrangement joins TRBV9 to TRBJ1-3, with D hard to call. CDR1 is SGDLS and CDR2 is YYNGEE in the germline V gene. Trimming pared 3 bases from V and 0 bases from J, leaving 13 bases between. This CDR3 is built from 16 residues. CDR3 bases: TGTGCCAGCAGCGAACGACCGGTAACCTCTGGAAACACCATATATTTT. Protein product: CASSERPVTSGNTIYF.

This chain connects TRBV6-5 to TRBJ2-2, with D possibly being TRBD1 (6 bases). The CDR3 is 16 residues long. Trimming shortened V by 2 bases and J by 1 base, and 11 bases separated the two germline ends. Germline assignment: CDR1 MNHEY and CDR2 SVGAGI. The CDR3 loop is CASSYTYRVNTGELFF. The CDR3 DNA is TGTGCCAGCAGTTACACATACAGGGTGAACACCGGGGAGCTGTTTTTT.

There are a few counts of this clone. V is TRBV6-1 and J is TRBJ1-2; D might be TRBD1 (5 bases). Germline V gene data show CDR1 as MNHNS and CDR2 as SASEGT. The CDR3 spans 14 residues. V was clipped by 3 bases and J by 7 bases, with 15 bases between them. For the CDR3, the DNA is TGTGCCAGCAGTGATTATTGGGGGGAAGGTGGCTACACCTTC. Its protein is CASSDYWGEGGYTF.

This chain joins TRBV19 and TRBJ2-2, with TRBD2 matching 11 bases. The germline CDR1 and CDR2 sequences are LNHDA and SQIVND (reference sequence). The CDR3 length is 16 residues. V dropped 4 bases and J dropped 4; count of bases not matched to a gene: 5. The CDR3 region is CASSRGLADPTGELFF. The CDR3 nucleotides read TGTGCCAGTAGTAGGGGACTAGCGGACCCCACCGGGGAGCTGTTTTTT.

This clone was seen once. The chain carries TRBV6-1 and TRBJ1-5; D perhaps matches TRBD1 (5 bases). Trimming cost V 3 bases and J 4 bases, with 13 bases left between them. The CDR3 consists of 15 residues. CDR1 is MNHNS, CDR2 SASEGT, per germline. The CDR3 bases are TGTGCCAGCAGTGATGGCAGGGCCGGGAATCAGCCCCAGCATTTT. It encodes CASSDGRAGNQPQHF.

CDR3 bases: TGCGCCAGCAGCTTGAATACAGGGGGCGGTGAAGCTTTCTTT. Translated, it gives CASSLNTGGGEAFF. The V and J genes are TRBV5-1 and TRBJ1-1, with 9 bases aligning to TRBD1. The germline gives CDR1 SGHRS, CDR2 YFSETQ. J gave up 7 bases and V 1 base, and 5 bases lay outside the gene matches. The CDR3 contains 14 residues.

Here the CDR3 reads CASSKDQVGEQYF. The CDR3 region has the DNA TGTGCCAGCAGCAAGGACCAGGTGGGAGAGCAGTACTTC. V usage is TRBV11-1 and J usage is TRBJ2-7; D gene uncertain. Trimming removed 5 bases from V and 7 bases from J, with 15 bases in between. The germline gives CDR1 SGHAT, CDR2 FQDESV (reference sequence). The CDR3 is made up of 13 amino acids.